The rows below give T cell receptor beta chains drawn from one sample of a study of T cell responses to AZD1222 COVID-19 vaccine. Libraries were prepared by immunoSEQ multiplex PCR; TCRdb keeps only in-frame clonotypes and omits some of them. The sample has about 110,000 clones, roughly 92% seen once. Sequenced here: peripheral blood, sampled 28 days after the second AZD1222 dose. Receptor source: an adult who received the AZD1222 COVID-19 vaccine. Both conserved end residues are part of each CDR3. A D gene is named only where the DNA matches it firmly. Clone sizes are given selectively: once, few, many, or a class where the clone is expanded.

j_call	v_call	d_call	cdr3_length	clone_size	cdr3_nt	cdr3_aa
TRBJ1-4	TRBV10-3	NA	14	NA	TGTGCCATCACCCAGGGGTCAACTAATGAAAAACTGTTTTTT	CAITQGSTNEKLFF
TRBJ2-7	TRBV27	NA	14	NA	TGTGCCAGCAGTGACTACAGTGCCTCCTACGAGCAGTACTTC	CASSDYSASYEQYF
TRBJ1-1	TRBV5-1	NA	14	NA	TGCGCCAGCAGCTTGGATACCCGAAACACTGAAGCTTTCTTT	CASSLDTRNTEAFF
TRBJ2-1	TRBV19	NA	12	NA	TGTGCCAGTAGTATATCAAAAGTTGAGCAGTTCTTC	CASSISKVEQFF
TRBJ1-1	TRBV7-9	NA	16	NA	TGTGCCAGCAGCTTATTAGACGGGGGGCTGAACACTGAAGCTTTCTTT	CASSLLDGGLNTEAFF
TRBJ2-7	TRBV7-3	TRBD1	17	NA	TGTGCCAGCAGCTTAAATCCTACAGGGGGGTCCTCCTACGAGCAGTACTTC	CASSLNPTGGSSYEQYF
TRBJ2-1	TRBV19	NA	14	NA	TGTGCCAGTAGTACCCAGGGGGGGGGCAATGAGCAGTTCTTC	CASSTQGGGNEQFF
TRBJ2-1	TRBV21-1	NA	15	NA	TGTGCCAGCAGCCCTCGGAAGGACAGGGTAAATGAGCAGTTCTTC	CASSPRKDRVNEQFF
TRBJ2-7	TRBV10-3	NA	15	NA	TGTGCCATCCGGGGTAGCAGGGGCGAATCCTACGAGCAGTACTTC	CAIRGSRGESYEQYF
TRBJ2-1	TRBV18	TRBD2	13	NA	TGTGCCAGCTCACCAGCGACTAGCAGCGAGCAGTTCTTC	CASSPATSSEQFF
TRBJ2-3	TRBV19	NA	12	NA	TGTGCCAGTAGTGCAGCAAGGGATACGCAGTATTTT	CASSAARDTQYF
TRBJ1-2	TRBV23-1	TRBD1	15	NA	TGCGCCAGCAGTCAGACCGGGACAGGGTCACATGGCTACACCTTC	CASSQTGTGSHGYTF
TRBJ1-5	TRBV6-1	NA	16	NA	TGTGCCAGCAGTGAAGCGCCAGGGGATAGCAATCAGCCCCAGCATTTT	CASSEAPGDSNQPQHF
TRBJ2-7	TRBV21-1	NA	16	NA	TGTGCCAGCAGCAAAGAACAGGGGAAACCCTCCTACGAGCAGTACTTC	CASSKEQGKPSYEQYF
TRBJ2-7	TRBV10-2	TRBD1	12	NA	TGCGCCAGCAGGGGACAGGGGAACGAGCAGTACTTC	CASRGQGNEQYF
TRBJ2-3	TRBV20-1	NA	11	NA	TGCAGTGCTACGGTCCGAGATACGCAGTATTTT	CSATVRDTQYF
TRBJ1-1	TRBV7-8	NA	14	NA	TGTGCCAGCAGCTTGGGACTGAGGAACACTGAAGCTTTCTTT	CASSLGLRNTEAFF
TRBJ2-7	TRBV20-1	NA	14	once	TGCAGTGCTAGTTACCCCAGGGGGGGGTACGAGCAGTACTTC	CSASYPRGGYEQYF
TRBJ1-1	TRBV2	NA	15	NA	TGTGCCAGCAGTGAACGCAGGGGATCCGACACTGAAGCTTTCTTT	CASSERRGSDTEAFF
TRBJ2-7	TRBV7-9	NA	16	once	TGTGCCAGCAGCTTAGAGATACCGGGACTCCAACACGAGCAGTACTTC	CASSLEIPGLQHEQYF
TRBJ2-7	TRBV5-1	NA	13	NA	TGCGCCAGCAGCTTGGAGGTTACCTACGAGCAGTACTTC	CASSLEVTYEQYF
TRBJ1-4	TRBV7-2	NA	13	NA	TGTGCCAGCAGCCCGGTATGGGGTGAAAAACTGTTTTTT	CASSPVWGEKLFF
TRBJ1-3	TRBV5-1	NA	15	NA	TGCGCCAGCAGGCCCGTTCAGACCTCTGGAAACACCATATATTTT	CASRPVQTSGNTIYF
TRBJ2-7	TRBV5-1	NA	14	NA	TGCGCCAGCAGCTTGAGTAGGCCCACCTACGAGCAGTACTTC	CASSLSRPTYEQYF
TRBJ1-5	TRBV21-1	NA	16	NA	TGTGCCAGCAGCAAAGCGCCGGACGGGTTAAATCAGCCCCAGCATTTT	CASSKAPDGLNQPQHF
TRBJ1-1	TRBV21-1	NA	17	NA	TGTGCCAGATACCCCGCAGGCGGTGACAGAGACGAGCCTGAAGCTTTCTTT	CARYPAGGDRDEPEAFF
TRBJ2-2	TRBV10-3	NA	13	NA	TGTGCCGCCCAGGGGATAGGCACCGGGGAGCTGTTTTTT	CAAQGIGTGELFF
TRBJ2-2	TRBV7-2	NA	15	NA	TGTGCCAGCAGCTTAGGCGCGGGCAACACCGGGGAGCTGTTTTTT	CASSLGAGNTGELFF
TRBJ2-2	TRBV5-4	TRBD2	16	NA	TGTGCCAGCAGCCCTAGCGGGGGCGCGAACACCGGGGAGCTGTTTTTT	CASSPSGGANTGELFF
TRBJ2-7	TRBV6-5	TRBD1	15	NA	TGTGCCAGCAGTTACCCCGGGACAGGGGCATCCGAGCAGTACTTC	CASSYPGTGASEQYF
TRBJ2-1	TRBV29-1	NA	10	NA	TGCAGCGTTGGTGGCTATGAGCAGTTCTTC	CSVGGYEQFF
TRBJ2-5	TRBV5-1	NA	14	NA	TGCGCCAGCAGCTTCCGAGGACTTGAAGAGACCCAGTACTTC	CASSFRGLEETQYF
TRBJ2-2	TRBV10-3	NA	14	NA	TGTGCCATCAGTGGAGCTGCCGGCACCGGGGAGCTGTTTTTT	CAISGAAGTGELFF
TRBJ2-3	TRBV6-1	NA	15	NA	TGTGCCAGCAGTGAAGCGTTGCAGGACACAGATACGCAGTATTTT	CASSEALQDTDTQYF
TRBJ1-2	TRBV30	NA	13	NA	TGTGCCTGGAGTGATGGAAGGCGGTATGGCTACACCTTC	CAWSDGRRYGYTF
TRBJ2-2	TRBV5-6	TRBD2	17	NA	TGTGCCAGCAGCCCTGTGACTAGCGGGGTATTCGACGGGGAGCTGTTTTTT	CASSPVTSGVFDGELFF
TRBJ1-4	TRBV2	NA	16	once	TGTGCCAGCAGTGCCCCGACCCAGGCAACTAATGAAAAACTGTTTTTT	CASSAPTQATNEKLFF
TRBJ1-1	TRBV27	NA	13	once	TGTGCCAGCAGTTTAACGGGAAGCACTGAAGCTTTCTTT	CASSLTGSTEAFF
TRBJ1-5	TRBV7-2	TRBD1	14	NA	TGTGCCAGCAGCCAGGGACAGTTAATCATGCCCCAGCATTTT	CASSQGQLIMPQHF
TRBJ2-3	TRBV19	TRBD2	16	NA	TGTGCCAGTAGTATAGCCTCCTCGGGACTAGCGGTTAGACAGTATTTT	CASSIASSGLAVRQYF
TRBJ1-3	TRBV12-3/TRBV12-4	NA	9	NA	TGTGCCAGCACCCCCACCATATATTTT	CASTPTIYF
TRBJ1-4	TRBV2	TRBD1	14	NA	TGTGCCAGCAGGGTGGACAGGGATAGCGAAAAACTGTTTTTT	CASRVDRDSEKLFF
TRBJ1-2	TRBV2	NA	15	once	TGTGCCAGCAGTGAACAGAGGTTCGTTCTCGATGGCTACACCTTC	CASSEQRFVLDGYTF
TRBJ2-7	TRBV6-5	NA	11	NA	TGTGCCAGGCCAGGGTCCACCGAGCAGTACTTC	CARPGSTEQYF
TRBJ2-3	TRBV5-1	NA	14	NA	TGCGCCAGCAGCTTCGCCACAGGGACAGATACGCAGTATTTT	CASSFATGTDTQYF
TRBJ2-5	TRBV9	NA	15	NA	TGTGCCAGCAGCCCCGGGGCGGCGCAGAGAGAGACCCAGTACTTC	CASSPGAAQRETQYF
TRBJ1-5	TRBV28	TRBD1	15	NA	TGTGCCAGCAGCCCTGCGGACAGGCCCACCGTGCCCCAGCATTTT	CASSPADRPTVPQHF
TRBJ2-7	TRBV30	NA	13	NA	TGTGCCACTATGGTACCCGCGACGTACGAGCAGTACTTC	CATMVPATYEQYF
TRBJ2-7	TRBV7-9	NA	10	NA	TGTGCCAGCGGCCGGCACGAGCAGTACTTC	CASGRHEQYF
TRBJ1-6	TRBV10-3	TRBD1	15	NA	TGTGCCATCAGTGGCCGGGACAGGGGGCTATCACCCCTCCACTTT	CAISGRDRGLSPLHF
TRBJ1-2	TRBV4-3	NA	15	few	TGCGCCAGCAGGGATCGCCCCGTAGCGGGCTATGGCTACACCTTC	CASRDRPVAGYGYTF
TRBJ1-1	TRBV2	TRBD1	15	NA	TGTGCCAGCAGTGCGGACAGGTGGAGGAACACTGAAGCTTTCTTT	CASSADRWRNTEAFF